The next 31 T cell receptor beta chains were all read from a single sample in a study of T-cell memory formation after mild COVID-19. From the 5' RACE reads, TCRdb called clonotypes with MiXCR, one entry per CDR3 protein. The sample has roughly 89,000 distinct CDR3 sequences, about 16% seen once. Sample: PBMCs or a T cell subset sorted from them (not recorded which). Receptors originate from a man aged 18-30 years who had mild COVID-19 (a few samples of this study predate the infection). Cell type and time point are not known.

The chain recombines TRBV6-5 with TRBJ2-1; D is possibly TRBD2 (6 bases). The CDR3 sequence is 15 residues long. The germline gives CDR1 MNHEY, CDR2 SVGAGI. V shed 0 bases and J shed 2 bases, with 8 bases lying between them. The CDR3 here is CASSYSPGAYNEQFF. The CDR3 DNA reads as TGTGCCAGCAGTTACTCACCGGGGGCCTACAATGAGCAGTTCTTC.

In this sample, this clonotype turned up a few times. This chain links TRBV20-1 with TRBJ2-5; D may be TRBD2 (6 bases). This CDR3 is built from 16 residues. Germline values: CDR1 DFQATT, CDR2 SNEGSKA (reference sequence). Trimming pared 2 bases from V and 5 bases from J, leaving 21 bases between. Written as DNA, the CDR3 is TGCAGTGCTAGAATCTGGGGGAGGCCGGCGGGGGAGACCCAGTACTTC. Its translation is CSARIWGRPAGETQYF.

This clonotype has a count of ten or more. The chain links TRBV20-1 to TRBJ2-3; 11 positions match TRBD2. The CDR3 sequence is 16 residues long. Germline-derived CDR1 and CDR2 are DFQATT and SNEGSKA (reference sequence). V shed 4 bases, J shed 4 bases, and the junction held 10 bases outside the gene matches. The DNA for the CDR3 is TGCAGTGCTAAAAGCCTACTAGCGGGGGAAGCAGATACGCAGTATTTT. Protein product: CSAKSLLAGEADTQYF.

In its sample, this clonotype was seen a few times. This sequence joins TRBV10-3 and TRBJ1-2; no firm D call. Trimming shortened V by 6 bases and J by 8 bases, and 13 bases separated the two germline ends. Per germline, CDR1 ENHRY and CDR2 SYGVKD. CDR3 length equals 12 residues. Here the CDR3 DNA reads TGTGCCATCAGAGACAATCTCGGAGGCTACACCTTC. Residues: CAIRDNLGGYTF.

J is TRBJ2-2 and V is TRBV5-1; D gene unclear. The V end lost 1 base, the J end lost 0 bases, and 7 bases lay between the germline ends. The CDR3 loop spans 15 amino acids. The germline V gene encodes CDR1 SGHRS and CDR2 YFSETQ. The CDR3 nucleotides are TGCGCCAGCAGCTTGTTTTTCGCGAACACCGGGGAGCTGTTTTTT. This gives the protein CASSLFFANTGELFF.

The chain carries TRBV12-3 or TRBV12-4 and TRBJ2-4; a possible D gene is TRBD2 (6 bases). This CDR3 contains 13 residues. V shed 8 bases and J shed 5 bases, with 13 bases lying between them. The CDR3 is CASLEGSQNIQYF. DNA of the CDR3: TGTGCCAGCCTGGAGGGCTCCCAAAACATTCAGTACTTC.

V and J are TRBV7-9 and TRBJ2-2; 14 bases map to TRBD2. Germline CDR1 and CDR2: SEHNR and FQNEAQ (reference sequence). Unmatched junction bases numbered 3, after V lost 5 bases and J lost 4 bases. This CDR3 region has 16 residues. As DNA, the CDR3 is TGTGCCAGCAGCCCAGGACTAGCGGGGGGCACCGGGGAGCTGTTTTTT. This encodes CASSPGLAGGTGELFF.

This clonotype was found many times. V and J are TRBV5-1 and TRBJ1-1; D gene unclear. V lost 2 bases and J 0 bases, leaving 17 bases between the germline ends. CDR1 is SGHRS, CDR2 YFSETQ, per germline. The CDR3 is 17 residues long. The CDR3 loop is CASSFFGDSPMNTEAFF. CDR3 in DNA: TGCGCCAGCAGCTTCTTCGGGGATTCCCCTATGAACACTGAAGCTTTCTTT.

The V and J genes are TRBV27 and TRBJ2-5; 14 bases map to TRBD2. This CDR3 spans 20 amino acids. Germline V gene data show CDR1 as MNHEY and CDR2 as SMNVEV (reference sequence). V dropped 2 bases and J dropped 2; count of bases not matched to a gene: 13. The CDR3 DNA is TGTGCCAGCAGTTTAGGACTAGCGGGGGGCCTTGGTTACACACAAGAGACCCAGTACTTC. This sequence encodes CASSLGLAGGLGYTQETQYF.

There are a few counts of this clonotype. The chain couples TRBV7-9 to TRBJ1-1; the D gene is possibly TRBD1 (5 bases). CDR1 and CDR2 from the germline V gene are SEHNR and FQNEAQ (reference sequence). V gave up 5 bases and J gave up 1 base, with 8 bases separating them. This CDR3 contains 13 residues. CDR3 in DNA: TGTGCCAGCAGCCAACAGGAGAACACTGAAGCTTTCTTT. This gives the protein CASSQQENTEAFF.

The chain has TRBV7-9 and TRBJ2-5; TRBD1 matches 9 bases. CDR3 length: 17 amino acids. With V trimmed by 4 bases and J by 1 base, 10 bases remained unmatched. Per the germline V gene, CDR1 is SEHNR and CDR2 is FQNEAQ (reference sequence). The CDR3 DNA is TGTGCCAGCAGCTCACAGGGGGCCCTAGACCCCCAAGAGACCCAGTACTTC. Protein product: CASSSQGALDPQETQYF.

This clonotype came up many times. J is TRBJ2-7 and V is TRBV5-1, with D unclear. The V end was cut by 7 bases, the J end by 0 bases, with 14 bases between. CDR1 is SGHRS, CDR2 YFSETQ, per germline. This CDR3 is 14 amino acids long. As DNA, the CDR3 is TGCGCCAGCGGGTACCGAGAGAGCTCCTACGAGCAGTACGTC. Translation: CASGYRESSYEQYV.

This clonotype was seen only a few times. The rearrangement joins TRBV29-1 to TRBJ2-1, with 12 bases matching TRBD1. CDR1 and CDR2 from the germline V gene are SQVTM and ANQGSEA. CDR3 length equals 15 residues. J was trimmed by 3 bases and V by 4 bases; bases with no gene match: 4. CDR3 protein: CSVGGTGGYYNEQFF. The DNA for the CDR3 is TGCAGCGTTGGAGGGACAGGGGGCTACTACAATGAGCAGTTCTTC.

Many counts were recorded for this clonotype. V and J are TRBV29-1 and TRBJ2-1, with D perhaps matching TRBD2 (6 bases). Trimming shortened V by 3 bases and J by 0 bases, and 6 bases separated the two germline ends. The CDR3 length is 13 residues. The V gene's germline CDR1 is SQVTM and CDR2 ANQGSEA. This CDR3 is CSVDGSSYNEQFF. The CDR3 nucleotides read TGCAGCGTTGACGGGAGCTCCTACAATGAGCAGTTCTTC.

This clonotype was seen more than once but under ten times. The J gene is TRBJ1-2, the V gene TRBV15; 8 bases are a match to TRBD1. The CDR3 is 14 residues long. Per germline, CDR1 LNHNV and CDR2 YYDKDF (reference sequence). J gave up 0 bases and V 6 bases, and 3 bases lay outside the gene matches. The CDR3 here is CATRWTGSNYGYTF. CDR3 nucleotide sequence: TGTGCCACCAGGTGGACAGGGTCTAACTATGGCTACACCTTC.

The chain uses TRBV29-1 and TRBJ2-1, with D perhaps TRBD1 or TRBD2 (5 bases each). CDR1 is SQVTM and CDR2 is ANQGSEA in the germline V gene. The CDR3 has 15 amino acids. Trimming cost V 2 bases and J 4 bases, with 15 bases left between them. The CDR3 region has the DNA TGCAGCGTTGAACAAGGGACCGTGGATTACAATGAGCAGTTCTTC. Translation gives CSVEQGTVDYNEQFF.

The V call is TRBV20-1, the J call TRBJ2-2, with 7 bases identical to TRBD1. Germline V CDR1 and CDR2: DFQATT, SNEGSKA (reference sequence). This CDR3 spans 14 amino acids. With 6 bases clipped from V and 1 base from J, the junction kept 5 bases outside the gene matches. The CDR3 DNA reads TGCAGTGCACGGGACAGTAAGAACACCGGGGAGCTGTTTTTT. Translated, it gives CSARDSKNTGELFF.

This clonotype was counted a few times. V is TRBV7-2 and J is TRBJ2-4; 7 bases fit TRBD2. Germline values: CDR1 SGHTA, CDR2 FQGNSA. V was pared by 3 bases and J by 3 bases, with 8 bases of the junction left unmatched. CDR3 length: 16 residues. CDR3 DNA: TGTGCCAGCAGCTTTGACGGTCGGGACTACAAAAACATTCAGTACTTC. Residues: CASSFDGRDYKNIQYF.

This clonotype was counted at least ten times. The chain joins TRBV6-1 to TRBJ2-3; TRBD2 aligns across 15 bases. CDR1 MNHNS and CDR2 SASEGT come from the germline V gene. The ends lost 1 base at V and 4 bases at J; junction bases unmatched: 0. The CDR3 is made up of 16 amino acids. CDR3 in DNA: TGTGCCAGCAGTGAAGGGACTAGCGGGGGGGCAGATACGCAGTATTTT. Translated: CASSEGTSGGADTQYF.

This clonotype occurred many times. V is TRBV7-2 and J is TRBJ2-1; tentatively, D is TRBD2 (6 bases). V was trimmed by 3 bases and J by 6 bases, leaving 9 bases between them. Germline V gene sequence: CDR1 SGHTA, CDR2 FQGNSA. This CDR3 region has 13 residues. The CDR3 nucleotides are TGTGCCAGCAGCTTCACGACTAGCAATGAGCAGTTCTTC. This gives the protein CASSFTTSNEQFF.

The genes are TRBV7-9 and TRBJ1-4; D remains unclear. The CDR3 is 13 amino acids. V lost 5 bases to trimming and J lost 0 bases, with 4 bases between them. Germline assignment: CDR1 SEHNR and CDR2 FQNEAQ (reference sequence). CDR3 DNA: TGTGCCAGCAGCCGCTCAACTAATGAAAAACTGTTTTTT. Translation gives CASSRSTNEKLFF.

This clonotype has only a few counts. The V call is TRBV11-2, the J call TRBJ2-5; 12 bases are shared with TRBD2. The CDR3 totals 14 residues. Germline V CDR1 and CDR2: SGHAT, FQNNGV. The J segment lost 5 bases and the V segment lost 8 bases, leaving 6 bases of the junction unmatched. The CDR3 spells CASFPSGGVETQYF. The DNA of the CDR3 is TGTGCCAGCTTCCCTAGCGGGGGGGTGGAGACCCAGTACTTC. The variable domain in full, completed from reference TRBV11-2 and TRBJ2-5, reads EAGVAQSPRYKIIEKRQSVAFWCNPISGHATLYWYQQILGQGPKLLIQFQNNGVVDDSQLPKDRFSAERLKGVDSTLKIQPAKLEDSAVYLCASFPSGGVETQYFGPGTRLLVL.

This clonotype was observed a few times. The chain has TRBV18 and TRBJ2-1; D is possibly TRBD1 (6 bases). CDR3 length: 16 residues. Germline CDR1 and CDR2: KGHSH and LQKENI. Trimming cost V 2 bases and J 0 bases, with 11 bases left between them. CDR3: CASSPVDRTSYNEQFF. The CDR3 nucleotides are TGTGCCAGCTCACCAGTCGACAGGACCTCCTACAATGAGCAGTTCTTC. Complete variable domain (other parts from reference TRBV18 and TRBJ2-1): NAGVMQNPRHLVRRRGQEARLRCSPMKGHSHVYWYRQLPEEGLKFMVYLQKENIIDESGMPKERFSAEFPKEGPSILRIQQVVRGDSAAYFCASSPVDRTSYNEQFFGPGTRLTVL.

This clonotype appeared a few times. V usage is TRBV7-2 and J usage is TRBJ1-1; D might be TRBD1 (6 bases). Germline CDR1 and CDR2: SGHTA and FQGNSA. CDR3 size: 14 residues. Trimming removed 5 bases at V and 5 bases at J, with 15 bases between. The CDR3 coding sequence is TGTGCCAGCAGCCCCTACGGGGGGCGGACTGAAGCTTTCTTT. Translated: CASSPYGGRTEAFF.

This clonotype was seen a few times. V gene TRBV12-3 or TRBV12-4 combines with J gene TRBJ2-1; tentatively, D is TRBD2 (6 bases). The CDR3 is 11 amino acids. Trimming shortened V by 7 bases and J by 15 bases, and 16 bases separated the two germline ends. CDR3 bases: TGTGCCAGCATCTGGGGGGTTGAGGTGTTCTTC. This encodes CASIWGVEVFF.

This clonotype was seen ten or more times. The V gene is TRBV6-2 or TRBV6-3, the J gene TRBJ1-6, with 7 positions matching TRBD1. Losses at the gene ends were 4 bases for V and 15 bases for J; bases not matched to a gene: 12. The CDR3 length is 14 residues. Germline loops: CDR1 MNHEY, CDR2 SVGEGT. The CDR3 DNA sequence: TGTGCCAGCAGTTCCGAGTCCTGGGACAGAAGCCTCCACTTT. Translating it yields CASSSESWDRSLHF.

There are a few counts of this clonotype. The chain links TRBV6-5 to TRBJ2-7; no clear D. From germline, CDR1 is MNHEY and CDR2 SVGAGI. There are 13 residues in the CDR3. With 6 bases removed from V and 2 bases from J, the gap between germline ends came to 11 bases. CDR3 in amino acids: CASSKSGAYEQYV. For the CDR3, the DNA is TGTGCCAGCAGCAAATCGGGTGCCTACGAGCAGTACGTC.

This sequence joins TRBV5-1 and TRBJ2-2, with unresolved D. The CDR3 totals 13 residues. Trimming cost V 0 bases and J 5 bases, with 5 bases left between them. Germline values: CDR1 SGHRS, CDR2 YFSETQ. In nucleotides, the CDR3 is TGCGCCAGCAGCTTGGAGAAGACCGGGGAGCTGTTTTTT. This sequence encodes CASSLEKTGELFF.

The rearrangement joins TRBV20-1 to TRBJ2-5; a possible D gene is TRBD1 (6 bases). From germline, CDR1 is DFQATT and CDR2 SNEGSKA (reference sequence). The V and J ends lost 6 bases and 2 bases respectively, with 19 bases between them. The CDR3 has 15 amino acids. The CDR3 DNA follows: TGCAGTGCGCCGACGATTTCCGACAGGCAAGAGACCCAGTACTTC. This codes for CSAPTISDRQETQYF.

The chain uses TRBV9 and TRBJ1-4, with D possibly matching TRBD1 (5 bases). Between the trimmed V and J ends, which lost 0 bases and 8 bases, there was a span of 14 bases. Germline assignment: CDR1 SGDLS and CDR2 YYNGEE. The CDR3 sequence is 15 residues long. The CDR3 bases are TGTGCCAGCAGCGTAGGGAAGACAGACGGGGAAAAACTGTTTTTT. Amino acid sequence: CASSVGKTDGEKLFF.

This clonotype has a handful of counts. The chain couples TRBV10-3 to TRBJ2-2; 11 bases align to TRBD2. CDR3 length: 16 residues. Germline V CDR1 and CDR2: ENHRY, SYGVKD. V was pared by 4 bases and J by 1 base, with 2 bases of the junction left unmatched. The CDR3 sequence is CAISGGLAGNTGELFF. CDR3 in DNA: TGTGCCATCAGTGGTGGACTAGCGGGGAACACCGGGGAGCTGTTTTTT.